This T cell receptor beta chain derives from a study of CD8+ T cells in alopecia areata. About the study: Each of the treated patients was given oral tofacitinib, 5 to 10 mg twice daily, for moderate-to-severe alopecia areata. General study points: In scalp, tofacitinib significantly decreased clonality and expanded CD8+ clones among the top 100.

Treatment defined: oral pan-JAK inhibitor, 5-10 mg twice daily. Germline assignment: CDR1 LGHNA and CDR2 YSLEER. V lost 0 bases and J lost 7, with 13 bases in between. This CDR3 is 15 amino acids long. In the case of this clone: Its antigen is as yet unknown.

cDNA prepared by RNA extraction and subsequent reverse transcription served as the template for sequencing. TCRdb's copy holds only in-frame clones and misses some; the assay was immunoSEQ multiplex PCR. The table records about 110,000 clones, 80% to 85% of them present only once. This specimen was CD8+ T cells sorted from blood, taken at week 24, from a patient treated with tofacitinib. This chain links TRBV4-3 with TRBJ2-1; D unclear. The TCR originated in a human donor with alopecia areata. Here the CDR3 reads CASSQDRIAWNEQFF. DNA of the CDR3: TGCGCCAGCAGCCAAGACAGGATAGCCTGGAATGAGCAGTTCTTC.